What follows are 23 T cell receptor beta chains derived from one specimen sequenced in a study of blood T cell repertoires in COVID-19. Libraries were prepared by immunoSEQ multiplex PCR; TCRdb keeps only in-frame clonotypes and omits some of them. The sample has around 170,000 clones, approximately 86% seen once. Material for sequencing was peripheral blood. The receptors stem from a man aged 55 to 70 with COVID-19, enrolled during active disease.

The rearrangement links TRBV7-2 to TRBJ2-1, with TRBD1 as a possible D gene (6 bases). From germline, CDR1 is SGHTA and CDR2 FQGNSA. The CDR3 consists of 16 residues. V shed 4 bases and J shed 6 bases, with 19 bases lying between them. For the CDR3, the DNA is TGTGCCAGCAGCTCCGAATGGGCAGGGGTAGGCAATGAGCAGTTCTTC. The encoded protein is CASSSEWAGVGNEQFF.

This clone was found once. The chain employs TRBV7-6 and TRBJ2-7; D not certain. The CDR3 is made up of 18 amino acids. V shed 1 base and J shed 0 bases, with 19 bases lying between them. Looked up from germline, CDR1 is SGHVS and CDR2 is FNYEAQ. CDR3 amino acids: CASSLGSGRTLASYEQYF. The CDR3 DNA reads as TGTGCCAGCAGCTTAGGGTCTGGTCGCACCTTGGCCTCCTACGAGCAGTACTTC.

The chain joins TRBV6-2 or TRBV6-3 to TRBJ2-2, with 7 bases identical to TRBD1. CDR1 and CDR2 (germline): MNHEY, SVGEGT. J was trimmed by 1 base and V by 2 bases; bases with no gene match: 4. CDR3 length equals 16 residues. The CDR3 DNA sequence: TGTGCCAGCAGTTACCAACGGACAGGGAACACCGGGGAGCTGTTTTTT. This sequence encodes CASSYQRTGNTGELFF.

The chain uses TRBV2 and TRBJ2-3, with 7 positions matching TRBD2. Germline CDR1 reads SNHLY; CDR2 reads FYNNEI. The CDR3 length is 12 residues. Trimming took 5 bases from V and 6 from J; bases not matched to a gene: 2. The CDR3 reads CASSTSVDTQYF. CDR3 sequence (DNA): TGTGCCAGCAGTACTAGCGTCGATACGCAGTATTTT. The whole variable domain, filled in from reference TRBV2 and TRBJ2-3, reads EPEVTQTPSHQVTQMGQEVILRCVPISNHLYFYWYRQILGQKVEFLVSFYNNEISEKSEIFDDQFSVERPDGSNFTLKIRSTKLEDSAMYFCASSTSVDTQYFGPGTRLTVL.

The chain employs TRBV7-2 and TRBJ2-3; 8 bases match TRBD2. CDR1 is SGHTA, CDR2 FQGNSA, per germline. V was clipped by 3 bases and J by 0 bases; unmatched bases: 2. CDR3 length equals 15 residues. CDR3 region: CASSFSGSSTDTQYF. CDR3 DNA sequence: TGTGCCAGCAGCTTCAGCGGGAGTAGCACAGATACGCAGTATTTT.

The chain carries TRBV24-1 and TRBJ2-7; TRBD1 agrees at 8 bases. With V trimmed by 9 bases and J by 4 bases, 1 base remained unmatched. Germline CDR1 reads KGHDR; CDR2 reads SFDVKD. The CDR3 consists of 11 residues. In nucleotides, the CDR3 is TGTGCCACCGGACAGGGATACGAGCAGTACTTC. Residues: CATGQGYEQYF.

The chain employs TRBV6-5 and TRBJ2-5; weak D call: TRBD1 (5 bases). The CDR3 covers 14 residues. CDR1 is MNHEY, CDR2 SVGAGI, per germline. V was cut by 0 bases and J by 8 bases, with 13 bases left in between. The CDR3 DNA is TGTGCCAGCAGTTACTCAGGTGGCAGGGTCACCCAGTACTTC. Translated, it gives CASSYSGGRVTQYF.

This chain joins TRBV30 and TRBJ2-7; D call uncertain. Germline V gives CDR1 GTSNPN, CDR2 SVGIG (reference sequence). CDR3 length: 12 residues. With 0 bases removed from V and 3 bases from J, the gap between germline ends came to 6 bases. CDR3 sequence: CAWSVARYEQYF. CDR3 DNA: TGTGCCTGGAGTGTAGCCCGCTACGAGCAGTACTTC.

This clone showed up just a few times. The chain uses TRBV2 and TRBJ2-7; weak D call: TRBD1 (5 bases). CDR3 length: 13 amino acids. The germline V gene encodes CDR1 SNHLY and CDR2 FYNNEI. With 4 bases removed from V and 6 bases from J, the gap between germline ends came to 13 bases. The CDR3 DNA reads TGTGCCAGCAGTGGGGGCCCCATGGGCGAGCAGTACTTC. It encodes CASSGGPMGEQYF.

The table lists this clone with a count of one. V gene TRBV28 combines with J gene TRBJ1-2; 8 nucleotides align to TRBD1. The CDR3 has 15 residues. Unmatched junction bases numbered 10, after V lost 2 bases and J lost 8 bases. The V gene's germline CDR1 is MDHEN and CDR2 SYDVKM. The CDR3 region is CASSLQGQASKGYTF. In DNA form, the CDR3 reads TGTGCCAGCAGTTTACAGGGACAGGCATCAAAGGGCTACACCTTC.

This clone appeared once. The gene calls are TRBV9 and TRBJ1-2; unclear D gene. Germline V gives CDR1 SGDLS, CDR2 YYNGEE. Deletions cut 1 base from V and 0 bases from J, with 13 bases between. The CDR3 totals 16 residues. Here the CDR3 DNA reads TGTGCCAGCAGCGTATTTTCCACAGCCTCTAACTATGGCTACACCTTC. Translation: CASSVFSTASNYGYTF.

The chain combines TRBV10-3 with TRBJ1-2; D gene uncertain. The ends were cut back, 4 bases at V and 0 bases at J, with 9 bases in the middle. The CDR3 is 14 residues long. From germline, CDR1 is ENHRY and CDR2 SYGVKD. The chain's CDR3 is CAISVGGSNYGYTF. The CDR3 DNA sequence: TGTGCCATCAGTGTTGGCGGCTCTAACTATGGCTACACCTTC.

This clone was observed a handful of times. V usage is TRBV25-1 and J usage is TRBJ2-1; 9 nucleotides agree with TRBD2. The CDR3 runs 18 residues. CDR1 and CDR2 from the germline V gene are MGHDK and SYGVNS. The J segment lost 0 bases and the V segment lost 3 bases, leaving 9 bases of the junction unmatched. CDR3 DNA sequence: TGTGCCAGCAGTGACCCAGGACTAGCGCAAAGCTCCTACAATGAGCAGTTCTTC. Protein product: CASSDPGLAQSSYNEQFF.

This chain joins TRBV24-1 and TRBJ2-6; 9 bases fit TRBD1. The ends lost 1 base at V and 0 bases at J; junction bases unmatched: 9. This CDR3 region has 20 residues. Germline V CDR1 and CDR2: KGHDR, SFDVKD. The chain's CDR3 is CATSDFYSGTGNSGANVLTF. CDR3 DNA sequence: TGTGCCACCAGTGATTTTTACTCTGGGACAGGGAACTCTGGGGCCAACGTCCTGACTTTC.

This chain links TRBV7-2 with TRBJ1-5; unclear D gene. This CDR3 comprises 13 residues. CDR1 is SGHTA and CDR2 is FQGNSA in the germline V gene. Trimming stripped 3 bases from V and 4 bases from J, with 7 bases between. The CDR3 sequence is CASSFRGNQPQHF. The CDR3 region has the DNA TGTGCCAGCAGCTTTAGAGGGAATCAGCCCCAGCATTTT.

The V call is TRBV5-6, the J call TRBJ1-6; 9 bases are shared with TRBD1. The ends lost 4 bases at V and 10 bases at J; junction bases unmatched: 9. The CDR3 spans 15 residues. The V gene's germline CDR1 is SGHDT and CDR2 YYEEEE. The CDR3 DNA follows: TGTGCCAGCAGCCGTAGGCGACAGGGGGAATCACCCCTCCACTTT. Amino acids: CASSRRRQGESPLHF.

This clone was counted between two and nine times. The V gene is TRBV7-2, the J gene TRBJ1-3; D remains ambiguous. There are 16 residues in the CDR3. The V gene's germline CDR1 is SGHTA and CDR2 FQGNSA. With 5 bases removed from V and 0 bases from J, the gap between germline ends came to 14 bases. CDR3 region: CASSLSPLVSGNTIYF. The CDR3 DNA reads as TGTGCCAGCAGCCTCAGCCCTCTAGTCTCTGGAAACACCATATATTTT. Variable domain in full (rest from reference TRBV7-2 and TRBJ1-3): GAGVSQSPSNKVTEKGKDVELRCDPISGHTALYWYRQSLGQGLEFLIYFQGNSAPDKSGLPSDRFSAERTGGSVSTLTIQRTQQEDSAVYLCASSLSPLVSGNTIYFGEGSWLTVV.

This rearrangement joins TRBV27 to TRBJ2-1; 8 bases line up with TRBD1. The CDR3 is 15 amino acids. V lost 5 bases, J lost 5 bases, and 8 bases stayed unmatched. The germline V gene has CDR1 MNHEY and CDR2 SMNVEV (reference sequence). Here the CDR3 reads CASSRQRTGNNEQFF. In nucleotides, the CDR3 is TGTGCCAGCAGTCGCCAAAGGACAGGGAACAATGAGCAGTTCTTC.

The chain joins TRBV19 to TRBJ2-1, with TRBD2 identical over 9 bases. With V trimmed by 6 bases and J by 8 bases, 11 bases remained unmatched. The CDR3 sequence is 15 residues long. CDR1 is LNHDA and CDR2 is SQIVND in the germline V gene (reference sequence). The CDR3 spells CASSNPGTSLYEQFF. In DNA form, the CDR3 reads TGTGCCAGTAGCAACCCCGGGACTAGCCTCTATGAGCAGTTCTTC.

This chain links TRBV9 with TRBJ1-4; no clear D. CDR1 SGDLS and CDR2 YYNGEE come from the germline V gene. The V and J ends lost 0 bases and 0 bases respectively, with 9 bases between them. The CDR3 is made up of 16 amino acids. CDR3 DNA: TGTGCCAGCAGCGTAGCTTCTCTCCCAACTAATGAAAAACTGTTTTTT. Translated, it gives CASSVASLPTNEKLFF. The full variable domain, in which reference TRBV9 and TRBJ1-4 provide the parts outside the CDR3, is DSGVTQTPKHLITATGQRVTLRCSPRSGDLSVYWYQQSLDQGLQFLIQYYNGEERAKGNILERFSAQQFPDLHSELNLSSLELGDSALYFCASSVASLPTNEKLFFGSGTQLSVL.

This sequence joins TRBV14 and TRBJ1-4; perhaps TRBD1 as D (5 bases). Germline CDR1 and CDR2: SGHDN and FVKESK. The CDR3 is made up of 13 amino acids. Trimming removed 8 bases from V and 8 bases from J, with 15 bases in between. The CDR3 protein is CASGSQEGEKLFF. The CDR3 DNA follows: TGTGCCAGCGGATCACAGGAGGGGGAAAAACTGTTTTTT.

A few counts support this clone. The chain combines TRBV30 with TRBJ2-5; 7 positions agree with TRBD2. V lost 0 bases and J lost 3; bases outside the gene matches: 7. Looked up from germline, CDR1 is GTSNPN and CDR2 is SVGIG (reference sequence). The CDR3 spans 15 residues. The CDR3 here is CAWSVAPGGKETQYF. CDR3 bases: TGTGCCTGGAGTGTCGCTCCGGGAGGAAAAGAGACCCAGTACTTC.

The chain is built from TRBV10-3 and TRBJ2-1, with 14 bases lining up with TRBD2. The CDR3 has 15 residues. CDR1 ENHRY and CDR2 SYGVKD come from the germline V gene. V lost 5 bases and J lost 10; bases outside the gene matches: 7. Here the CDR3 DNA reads TGTGCCATCAGTCCCGGGACTAGCGGGGGTCGCGAGCAGTTCTTC. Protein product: CAISPGTSGGREQFF.